This T cell receptor (beta chain) emerged from a study of CD4+ T cells in melanoma. The CDR3 runs to 14 residues. In germline, CDR1 is WSHSY, CDR2 SAAADI. Unmatched junction bases numbered 2, after V lost 3 bases and J lost 2 bases. About this clone: Its antigen remains unknown.

TCRdb's table, derived via immunoSEQ multiplex PCR, lists solely in-frame clones and lacks some. This table holds tens of thousands of clones, roughly 87% found once. Broader study findings: A reported correlation linked neoantigen-specific CD4+ T cells to CD8+, macrophage and B cell function. In melanoma, neoantigen-specific CD4+ T cells reportedly differed in differentiation state.

The sequencing input was cells from a culture (not recorded whether cultured in vitro). J is TRBJ1-1 and V is TRBV10-2, with 8 bases identical to TRBD1. This clonotype was obtained from a human donor with melanoma. The CDR3 coding sequence is TGCGCCAGCAGTGATGGACAGGGAAACACTGAAGCTTTCTTT. Translated, it gives CASSDGQGNTEAFF.